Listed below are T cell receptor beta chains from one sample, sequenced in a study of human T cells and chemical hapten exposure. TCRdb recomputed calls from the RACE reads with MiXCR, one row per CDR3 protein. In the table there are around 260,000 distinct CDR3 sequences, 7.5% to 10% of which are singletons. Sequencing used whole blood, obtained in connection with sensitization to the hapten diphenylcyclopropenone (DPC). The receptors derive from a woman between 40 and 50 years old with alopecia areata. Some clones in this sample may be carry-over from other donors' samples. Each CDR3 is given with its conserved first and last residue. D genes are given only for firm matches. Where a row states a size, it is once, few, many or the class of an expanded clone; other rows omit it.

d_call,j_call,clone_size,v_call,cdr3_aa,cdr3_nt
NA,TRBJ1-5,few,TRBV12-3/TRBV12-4,CASSTGPYQPQHF,TGTGCCAGCAGCACAGGGCCCTATCAGCCCCAGCATTTT
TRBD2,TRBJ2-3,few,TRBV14,CASSSRGGPSTDTQYF,TGTGCCAGCAGCTCGCGCGGGGGACCTAGCACAGATACGCAGTATTTT
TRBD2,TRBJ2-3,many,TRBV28,CASSLLGLAGADTQYF,TGTGCCAGCAGCCTTCTAGGGCTAGCGGGAGCAGATACGCAGTATTTT
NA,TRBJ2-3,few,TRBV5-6,CASSPDLTSEDTQYF,TGTGCCAGCAGCCCCGACTTAACCTCAGAAGATACGCAGTATTTT
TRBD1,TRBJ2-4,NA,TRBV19,CASSLIRGTGGQNIQYF,TGTGCCAGTAGCCTAATACGAGGGACAGGGGGCCAAAACATTCAGTACTTC
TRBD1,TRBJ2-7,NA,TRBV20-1,CSAREDRGLGYEQYF,TGCAGTGCTAGAGAAGACAGGGGTCTCGGCTACGAGCAGTACTTC
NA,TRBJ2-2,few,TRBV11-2,CASSLNSRNTGELFF,TGTGCCAGCAGCTTAAACAGCCGGAACACCGGGGAGCTGTTTTTT
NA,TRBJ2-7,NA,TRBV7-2,CASSLSDTAYEQYF,TGTGCCAGCAGCCTCTCGGACACCGCCTACGAGCAGTACTTC
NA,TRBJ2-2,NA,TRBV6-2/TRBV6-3,CASSYGRTGELFF,TGTGCCAGCAGTTACGGCCGAACCGGGGAGCTGTTTTTT
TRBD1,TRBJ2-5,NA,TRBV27,CASRTGQQETQYF,TGTGCCAGCAGGACGGGACAGCAAGAGACCCAGTACTTC
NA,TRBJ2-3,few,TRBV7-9,CASRLGTRDPPPTDTQYF,TGTGCCAGCAGGCTGGGAACCCGGGACCCCCCGCCCACGGATACGCAGTATTTT
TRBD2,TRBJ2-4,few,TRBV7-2,CASSLGGTWTSGSQYF,TGTGCCAGCAGCTTAGGAGGTACCTGGACTAGCGGGAGTCAGTACTTC
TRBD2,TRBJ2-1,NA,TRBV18,CASSRSIAGGPSYNEQFF,TGTGCCAGCTCACGGTCCATAGCGGGAGGGCCTTCCTACAATGAGCAGTTCTTC
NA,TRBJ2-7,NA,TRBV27,CASSLPPGEQYF,TGTGCCAGCAGTTTACCCCCGGGGGAGCAGTACTTC
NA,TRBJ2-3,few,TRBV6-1,CASRRRDASTDTQYF,TGTGCCAGCAGAAGGCGGGACGCTAGCACAGATACGCAGTATTTT
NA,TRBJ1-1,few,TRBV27,CASTTVRGKSSAFF,TGTGCCAGCACCACAGTACGGGGCAAATCCTCGGCTTTCTTT
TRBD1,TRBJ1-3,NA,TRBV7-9,CASSLTGHGNTIYF,TGTGCCAGCAGCTTGACAGGGCACGGAAACACCATATATTTT
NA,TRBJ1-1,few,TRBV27,CATRFQGRGTEAFF,TGTGCCACCAGGTTTCAGGGAAGGGGCACTGAAGCTTTCTTT
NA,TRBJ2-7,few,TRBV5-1,CASSLPPQREQYF,TGCGCCAGCAGCCTCCCCCCACAGCGGGAGCAGTACTTC
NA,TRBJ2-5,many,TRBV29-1,CSGSLASGGETQYF,TGCAGCGGGAGCCTCGCGAGCGGAGGGGAGACCCAGTACTTC
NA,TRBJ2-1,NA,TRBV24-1,CATSVWGGARDEQFF,TGTGCCACCAGTGTTTGGGGCGGGGCCAGAGATGAGCAGTTCTTC
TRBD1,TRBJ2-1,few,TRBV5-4,CASSLGQGHYNEQFF,TGTGCCAGCAGCTTGGGACAGGGCCACTACAATGAGCAGTTCTTC
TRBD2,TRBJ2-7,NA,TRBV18,CASSTKREGREQYF,TGTGCCAGCTCAACCAAGCGGGAGGGCAGGGAGCAGTACTTC
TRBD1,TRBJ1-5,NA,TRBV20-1,CSATRGQANQPQHF,TGCAGTGCTACGAGGGGACAGGCCAATCAGCCCCAGCATTTT
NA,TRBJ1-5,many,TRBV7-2,CASSLWDNQPQHF,TGTGCCAGCAGCTTATGGGACAATCAGCCCCAGCATTTT
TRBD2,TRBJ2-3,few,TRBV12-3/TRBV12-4,CASSLVAGRTDTQYF,TGTGCCAGCAGTTTAGTAGCGGGAAGAACAGATACGCAGTATTTT
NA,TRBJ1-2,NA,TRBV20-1,CSAHSDPFRTDYGYTF,TGCAGTGCTCACTCAGACCCTTTCCGGACAGATTATGGCTACACCTTC
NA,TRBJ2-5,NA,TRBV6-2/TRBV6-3,CASSYGAGDKQETQYF,TGTGCCAGCAGTTATGGGGCAGGGGATAAACAAGAGACCCAGTACTTC
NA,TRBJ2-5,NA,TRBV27,CASSFQGRGTQYF,TGTGCCAGCAGTTTTCAGGGCCGAGGGACCCAGTACTTC
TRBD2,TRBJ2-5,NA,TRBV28,CASTEAGVETQYF,TGTGCCAGCACCGAGGCGGGAGTTGAGACCCAGTACTTC
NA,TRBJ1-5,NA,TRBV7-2,CASSLEGIGNQPQHF,TGTGCCAGCAGCTTAGAGGGGATCGGCAATCAGCCCCAGCATTTT
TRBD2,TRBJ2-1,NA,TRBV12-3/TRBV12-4,CASSLGGRPYNEQFF,TGTGCCAGCAGTTTAGGCGGGAGACCCTACAATGAGCAGTTCTTC